The T cell receptor (beta chain) described here comes from a study of memory CD4+ T cells and cytomegalovirus serostatus (dated by TCRdb to about 2019). Background on the whole study: The roughly 33 healthy Belgian adults in the cohort included 9 who were CMV seropositive and some 25 who were CMV seronegative. To replicate a published TCR-based CMV serostatus classifier, the researchers sequenced the CD4+ memory TCRbeta repertoires of a Belgian cohort whose cytomegalovirus serostatus was known.

Including the terminal cysteine and phenylalanine, the CDR3 comprises 13 residues. CDR3 DNA only is kept here, 39 bases in frame from base 1. The germline V gene (reference sequence) sets CDR1 to SGHAT and CDR2 to FQDESV. V is cut by 3 bases and J by 2 bases, and the space between the germline ends is 5 bases. On this clone: Its antigen has not been determined. Per-base quality was not reported, and no clone a single base away is much larger than it.

Genomic DNA was extracted from sorted cells with the Quick-DNA Microprep Kit. TCRbeta DNA was amplified with the immunoSEQ hsTCRbeta kit following the manufacturer's protocol. An Illumina MiSeq instrument was used to sequence the TCRbeta libraries. As for how the authors treated the data: After out-of-frame sequences were removed, under 2.5 million distinct TCRbeta sequences remained, averaging around 61,000 per individual. Each individual was scored according to the count of more than 150 previously reported CMV-associated TCRbeta sequences and the total productive distinct TCRbeta count. A beta-binomial model was reimplemented in Python, and random forests from scikit-learn, run with default parameters, were trained on data from the US cohort. Classifier performance on the Belgian cohort was summarized as median AUC with percentile confidence intervals calculated over 10,000 bootstrap iterations. The clones in this table, taken by TCRdb from immuneACCESS, are in-frame only. Not every clone is retained; where verified, under half of the shortfall comes from an unresolved V gene, and the cause of the rest is unknown. V and J calls and clone size are given by that table; D and trimming were obtained from the DNA. For this sample the table gives 50,000 or so clones, of which over 75% were detected only once. The ten largest clones add up to 0.65% to 0.9% of the sample.

What the work shows at the level of the full study, not this receptor alone: A median bootstrapped AUC of almost 0.96 with a 95% CI of 0.76-1.00 was achieved on the Belgian cohort by the original-framework classifier. Only CD4+CD45RO+ memory cells were sequenced, in contrast to the original study, in which naive and memory CD4+ and CD8+ populations were covered. The results were interpreted as suggesting that the CMV-associated TCR signature is largely present in the CD4+ memory repertoire. Of fewer than 200 previously reported CMV-associated TCRbeta sequences, about 72 appeared in the CD4+ memory repertoires, each in one to five individuals. For CMV serostatus prediction, a median bootstrapped AUC of about 0.94 was reached with the original framework, and a median bootstrapped AUC of approximately 0.92 was reached with a US-trained random forest.

Single viable CD3+CD4+CD8-CD45RO+ cells were sorted as memory CD4+ T cells on a FACSAria II. CMV serostatus was assessed using a Roche Elecsys assay, by which serum IgG against CMV pp150, pp28, p38 and p52 was detected. After thawing, total CD4+ T cells were enriched by positive selection with CD4 magnetic microbeads. The samples came from a separate study whose specific focus was interrogating the CD4+ T cell memory repertoire. Peripheral blood mononuclear cells were isolated and cryopreserved following standard operating procedures; serum was stored at -80 °C. CD3-PerCP (BW264/56), CD4-APC (RPA-T4), CD45RO-PE (UCHT1) and CD8-Pacific Orange (3B5) antibodies were used for staining, and non-viable cells were excluded with Sytox blue.

The TCR originated in an adult in good health and CMV-seronegative. The rearranged segments are TRBV11-1 and TRBJ1-3; the D gene identity is not certain. Sequencing used memory CD4+ T cells from blood. The CDR3: CASSLGTGNTIYF. At the DNA level, the sequence is TGTGCCAGCAGCTTGGGTACTGGAAACACCATATATTTT.